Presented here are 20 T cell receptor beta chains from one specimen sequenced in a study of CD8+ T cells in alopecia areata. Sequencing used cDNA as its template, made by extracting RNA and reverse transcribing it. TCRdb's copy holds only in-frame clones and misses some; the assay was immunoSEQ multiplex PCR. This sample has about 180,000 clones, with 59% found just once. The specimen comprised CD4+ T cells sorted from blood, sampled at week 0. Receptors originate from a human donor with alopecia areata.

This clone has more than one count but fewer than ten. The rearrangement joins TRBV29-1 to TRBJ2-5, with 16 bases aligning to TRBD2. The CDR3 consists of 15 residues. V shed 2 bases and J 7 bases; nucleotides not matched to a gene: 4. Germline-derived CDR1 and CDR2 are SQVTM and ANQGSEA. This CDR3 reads CSVESGLAGGRTQYF. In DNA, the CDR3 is TGCAGCGTTGAATCGGGACTAGCGGGGGGGCGGACCCAGTACTTC.

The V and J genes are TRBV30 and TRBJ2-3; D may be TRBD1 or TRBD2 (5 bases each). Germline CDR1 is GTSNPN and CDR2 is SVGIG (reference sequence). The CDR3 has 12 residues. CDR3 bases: TGTGCTGGGGGACGGGGCACAGATACGCAGTATTTT. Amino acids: CAGGRGTDTQYF.

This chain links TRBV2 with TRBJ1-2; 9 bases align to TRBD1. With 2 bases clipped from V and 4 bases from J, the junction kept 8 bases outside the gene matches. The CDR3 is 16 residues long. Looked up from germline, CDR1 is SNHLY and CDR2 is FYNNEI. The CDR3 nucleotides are TGTGCCAGCAGTGAACTACCGGGACAGGGAAGCTATGGCTACACCTTC. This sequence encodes CASSELPGQGSYGYTF.

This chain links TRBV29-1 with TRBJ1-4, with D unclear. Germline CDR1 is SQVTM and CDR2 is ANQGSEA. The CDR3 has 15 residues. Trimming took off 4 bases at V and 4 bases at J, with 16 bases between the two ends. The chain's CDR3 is CSVGYSGLHNEKLFF. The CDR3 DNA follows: TGCAGCGTTGGGTACAGCGGTCTTCATAATGAAAAACTGTTTTTT.

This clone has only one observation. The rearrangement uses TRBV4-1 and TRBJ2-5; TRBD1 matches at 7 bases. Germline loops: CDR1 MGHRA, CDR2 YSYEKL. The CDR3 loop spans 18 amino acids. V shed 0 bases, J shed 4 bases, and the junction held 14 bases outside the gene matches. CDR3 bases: TGCGCCAGCAGCCAAGATCACAGGGGCCAAAATTACCCAGAGACCCAGTACTTC. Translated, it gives CASSQDHRGQNYPETQYF.

The CDR3 protein is CASSRQGGGLQYF. Written as DNA, the CDR3 is TGTGCCAGCAGTCGACAGGGAGGAGGTCTTCAGTACTTC. The chain uses TRBV2 and TRBJ2-7, with TRBD1 as a possible D gene (7 bases). V dropped 5 bases and J dropped 10 bases, with 18 bases sitting between them. This CDR3 spans 13 amino acids. In germline, CDR1 is SNHLY, CDR2 FYNNEI.

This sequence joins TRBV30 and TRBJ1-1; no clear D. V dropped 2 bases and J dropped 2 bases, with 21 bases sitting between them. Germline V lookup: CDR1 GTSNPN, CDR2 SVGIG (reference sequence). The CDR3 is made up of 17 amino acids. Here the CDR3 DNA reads TGTGCCTGGAGTCTTGGCCGGATCTCCAACCTAAACACTGAAGCTTTCTTT. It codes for CAWSLGRISNLNTEAFF.

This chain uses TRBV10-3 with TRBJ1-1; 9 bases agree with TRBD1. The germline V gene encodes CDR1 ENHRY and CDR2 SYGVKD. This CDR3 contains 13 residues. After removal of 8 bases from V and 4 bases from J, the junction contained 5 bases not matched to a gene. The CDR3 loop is CAIAGTGSTEAFF. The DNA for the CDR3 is TGTGCCATCGCCGGGACAGGGAGCACTGAAGCTTTCTTT.

The CDR3 reads CTSSQDLSGGLAKNIQYF. The CDR3 DNA reads as TGCACCAGCAGCCAAGATTTAAGCGGGGGGTTAGCCAAAAACATTCAGTACTTC. The chain joins TRBV1 to TRBJ2-4; TRBD2 reflects the table's D call only, with no check against the DNA. TRBV1 is designated a pseudogene. This CDR3 is built from 18 residues.

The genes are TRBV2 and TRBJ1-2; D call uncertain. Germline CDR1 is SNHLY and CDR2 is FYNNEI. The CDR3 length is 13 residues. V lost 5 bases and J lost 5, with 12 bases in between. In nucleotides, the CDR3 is TGTGCCAGCAGTCCTATGGCGGGGTATGGCTACACCTTC. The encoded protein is CASSPMAGYGYTF.

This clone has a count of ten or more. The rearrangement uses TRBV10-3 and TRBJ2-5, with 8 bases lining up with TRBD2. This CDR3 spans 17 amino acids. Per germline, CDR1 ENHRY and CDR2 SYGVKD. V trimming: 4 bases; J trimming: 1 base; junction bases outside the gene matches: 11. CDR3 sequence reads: CAISGTLAGRIQETQYF. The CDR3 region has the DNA TGTGCCATCAGTGGGACCTTAGCGGGGCGAATCCAAGAGACCCAGTACTTC.

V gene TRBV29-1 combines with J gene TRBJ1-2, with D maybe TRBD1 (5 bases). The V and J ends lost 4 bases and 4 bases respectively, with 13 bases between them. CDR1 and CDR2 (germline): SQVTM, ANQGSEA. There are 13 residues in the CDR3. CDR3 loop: CSVGVGDSYGYTF. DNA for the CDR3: TGCAGCGTTGGTGTTGGTGACAGCTATGGCTACACCTTC.

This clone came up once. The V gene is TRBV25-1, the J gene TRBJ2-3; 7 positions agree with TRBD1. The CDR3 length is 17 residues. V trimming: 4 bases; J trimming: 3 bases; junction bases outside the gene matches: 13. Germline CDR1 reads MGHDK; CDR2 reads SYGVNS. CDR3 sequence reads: CASSGPTGTVLTDTQYF. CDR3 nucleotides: TGTGCCAGCAGTGGACCCACCGGGACAGTGCTAACAGATACGCAGTATTTT.

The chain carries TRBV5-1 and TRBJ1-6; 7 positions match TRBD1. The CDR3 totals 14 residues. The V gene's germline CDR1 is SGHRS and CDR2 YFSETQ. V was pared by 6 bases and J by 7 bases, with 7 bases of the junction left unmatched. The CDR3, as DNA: TGCGCCAGCACCCGGGACAGAGAAAATTCACCCCTCCACTTT. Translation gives CASTRDRENSPLHF.

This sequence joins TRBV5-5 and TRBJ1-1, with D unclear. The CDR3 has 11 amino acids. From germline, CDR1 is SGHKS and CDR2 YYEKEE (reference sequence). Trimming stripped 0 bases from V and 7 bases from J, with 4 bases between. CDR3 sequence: CASSLDVEAFF. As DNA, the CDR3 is TGTGCCAGCAGCTTGGACGTTGAAGCTTTCTTT.

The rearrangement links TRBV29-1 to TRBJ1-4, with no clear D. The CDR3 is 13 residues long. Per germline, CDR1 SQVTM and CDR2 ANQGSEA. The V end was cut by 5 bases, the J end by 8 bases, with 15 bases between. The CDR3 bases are TGCAGCGTTTTAGCGGAGGGATGGGAAAAACTGTTTTTT. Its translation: CSVLAEGWEKLFF.

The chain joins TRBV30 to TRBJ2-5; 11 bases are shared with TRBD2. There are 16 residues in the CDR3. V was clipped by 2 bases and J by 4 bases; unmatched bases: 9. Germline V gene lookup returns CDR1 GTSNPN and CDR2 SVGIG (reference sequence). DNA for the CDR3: TGTGCCTGGAGTTCGCAAGGACTAGCGGGTGGAGAGACCCAGTACTTC. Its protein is CAWSSQGLAGGETQYF.

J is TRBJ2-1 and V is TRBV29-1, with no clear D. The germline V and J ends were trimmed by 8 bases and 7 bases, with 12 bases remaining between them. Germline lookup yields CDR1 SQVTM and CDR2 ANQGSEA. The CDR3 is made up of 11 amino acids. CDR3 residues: CSYKWGNEQFF. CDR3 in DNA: TGCAGCTACAAGTGGGGAAATGAGCAGTTCTTC.

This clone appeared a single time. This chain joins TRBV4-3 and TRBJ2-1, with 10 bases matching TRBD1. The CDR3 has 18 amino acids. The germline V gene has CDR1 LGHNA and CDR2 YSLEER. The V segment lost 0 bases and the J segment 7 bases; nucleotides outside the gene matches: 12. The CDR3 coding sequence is TGCGCCAGCAGCCAAGATGGGTTCGGGACAGGGGCGTATAATGAGCAGTTCTTC. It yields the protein CASSQDGFGTGAYNEQFF.

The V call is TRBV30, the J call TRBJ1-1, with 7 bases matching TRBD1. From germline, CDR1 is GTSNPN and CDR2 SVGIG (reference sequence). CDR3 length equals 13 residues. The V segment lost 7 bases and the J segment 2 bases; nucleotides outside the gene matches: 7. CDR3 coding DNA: TGTGCCTCGCAGGGACAGCCTAACACTGAAGCTTTCTTT. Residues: CASQGQPNTEAFF.